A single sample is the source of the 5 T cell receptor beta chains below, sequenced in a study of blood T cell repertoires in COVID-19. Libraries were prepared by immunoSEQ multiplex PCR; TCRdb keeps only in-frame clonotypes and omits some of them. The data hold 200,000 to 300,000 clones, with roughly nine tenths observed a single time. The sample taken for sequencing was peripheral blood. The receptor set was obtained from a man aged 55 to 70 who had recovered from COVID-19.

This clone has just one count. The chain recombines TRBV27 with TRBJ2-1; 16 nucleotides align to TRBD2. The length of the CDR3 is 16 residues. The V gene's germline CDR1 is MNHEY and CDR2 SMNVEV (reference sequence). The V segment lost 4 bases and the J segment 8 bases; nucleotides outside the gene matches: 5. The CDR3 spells CASSSPGLAGGHEQFF. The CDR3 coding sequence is TGTGCCAGCAGTTCACCGGGACTAGCGGGGGGGCATGAGCAGTTCTTC.

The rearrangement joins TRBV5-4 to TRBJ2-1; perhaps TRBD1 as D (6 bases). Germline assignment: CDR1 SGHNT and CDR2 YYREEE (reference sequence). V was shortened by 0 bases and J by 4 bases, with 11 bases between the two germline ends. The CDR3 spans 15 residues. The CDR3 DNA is TGTGCCAGCAGCTTGGCGGCAGGGGTTTACAATGAGCAGTTCTTC. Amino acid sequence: CASSLAAGVYNEQFF.

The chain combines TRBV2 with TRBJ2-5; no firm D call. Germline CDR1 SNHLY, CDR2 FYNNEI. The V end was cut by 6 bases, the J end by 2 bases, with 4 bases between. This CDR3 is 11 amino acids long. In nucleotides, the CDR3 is TGTGCCAGCAGATATCAAGAGACCCAGTACTTC. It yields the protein CASRYQETQYF.

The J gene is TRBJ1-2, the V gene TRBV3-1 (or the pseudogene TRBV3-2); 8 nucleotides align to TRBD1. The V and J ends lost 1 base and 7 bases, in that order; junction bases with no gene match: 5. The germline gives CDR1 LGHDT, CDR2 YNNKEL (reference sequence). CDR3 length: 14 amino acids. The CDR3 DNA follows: TGTGCCAGCAGCCAAGCAGTACAGGGGGTTGGCTACACCTTC. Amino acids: CASSQAVQGVGYTF.

The CDR3 is CASSPDRPNTEAFF. CDR3 nucleotides: TGCGCCAGCAGCCCGGACAGACCGAACACTGAAGCTTTCTTT. The rearrangement joins TRBV5-1 to TRBJ1-1; possible D gene TRBD1, 6 bases. Germline V gives CDR1 SGHRS, CDR2 YFSETQ. The CDR3 is 14 residues long. The germline V and J ends were trimmed by 4 bases and 1 base, with 11 bases remaining between them. The full variable domain, in which reference TRBV5-1 and TRBJ1-1 provide the parts outside the CDR3, is KAGVTQTPRYLIKTRGQQVTLSCSPISGHRSVSWYQQTPGQGLQFLFEYFSETQRNKGNFPGRFSGRQFSNSRSEMNVSTLELGDSALYLCASSPDRPNTEAFFGQGTRLTVV.